A single sample is the source of the 7 T cell receptor beta chains below, sequenced in a study of T cells in Graves' hyperthyroidism and ophthalmopathy. RNA transcripts were the template for amplifying TCR beta CDR3 regions. An initial round of RT-PCR targeting the TCR CDR3 relied on the HTBI primer set. TCRdb reanalysed the multiplex PCR reads using MiXCR and keeps one entry per CDR3 protein. The sample lists about 580,000 distinct CDR3 sequences; 46% were seen once. Sample: peripheral blood or thyroid tissue (not recorded which). The source is a woman aged 18-30 years with Graves' hyperthyroidism.

V gene TRBV7-2 combines with J gene TRBJ1-2; D gene unclear. Germline CDR1 and CDR2: SGHTA and FQGNSA. The V end lost 4 bases, the J end lost 3 bases, and 9 bases lay between the germline ends. The CDR3 has 13 residues. The CDR3 nucleotides are TGTGCCAGCAGCTCCCTAGCGGACTATGGCTACACCTTC. This gives the protein CASSSLADYGYTF.

In this sample, this clonotype turned up many times. V usage is TRBV30 and J usage is TRBJ1-2; D call uncertain. Between the trimmed V and J ends, which lost 5 bases and 1 base, there was a span of 8 bases. The CDR3 has 12 residues. Per the germline V gene, CDR1 is GTSNPN and CDR2 is SVGIG (reference sequence). CDR3 nucleotide sequence: TGTGCCTGGGTCGTGGATAACTATGGCTACACCTTC. Its protein product is CAWVVDNYGYTF.

This clonotype was detected once. The genes are TRBV2 and TRBJ2-2, with TRBD2 identical over 9 bases. The V segment lost 6 bases and the J segment 11 bases; nucleotides outside the gene matches: 13. The CDR3 spans 15 residues. Germline V gene lookup returns CDR1 SNHLY and CDR2 FYNNEI. The CDR3 coding sequence is TGTGCCAGCAGCGATAGCGGGAGCGGGCACAATGAGCTGTTTTTT. Encoded protein: CASSDSGSGHNELFF. The full variable domain, its missing parts supplied by reference TRBV2 and TRBJ2-2, is EPEVTQTPSHQVTQMGQEVILRCVPISNHLYFYWYRQILGQKVEFLVSFYNNEISEKSEIFDDQFSVERPDGSNFTLKIRSTKLEDSAMYFCASSDSGSGHNELFFGEGSRLTVL.

This clonotype has a single count. The V and J genes are TRBV15 and TRBJ1-2; the D gene is possibly TRBD1 (6 bases). Trimming removed 5 bases at V and 8 bases at J, with 18 bases between. This CDR3 comprises 14 residues. Germline values: CDR1 LNHNV, CDR2 YYDKDF (reference sequence). The CDR3 bases are TGTGCCACCAGCTGGATCGGGGGCGCGGGCGGCTACACCTTC. It specifies CATSWIGGAGGYTF.

This sequence joins TRBV20-1 and TRBJ2-5, with D possibly matching TRBD1 (5 bases). CDR3 length equals 15 residues. Germline V lookup: CDR1 DFQATT, CDR2 SNEGSKA (reference sequence). V shed 2 bases and J shed 9 bases, with 22 bases lying between them. The CDR3 DNA sequence: TGCAGTGCTAGATCGGACATCTGGGGCAATCAGCCCCAGTACTTC. As protein: CSARSDIWGNQPQYF.

In the case of this clonotype: The CDR3 does not end in the conserved phenylalanine or tryptophan, so this is likely a read error. Because the CDR3's place on the DNA is in doubt, the DNA is left out and the CDR3 is given as listed by TCRdb. This chain uses TRBV7-3 with TRBJ1-6. Both ends counted, the CDR3 spans 13 residues. Germline V gene lookup returns CDR1 SGHTA and CDR2 FQGTGA. Here the CDR3 reads CASSRTYNSPLLC.

In this sample, this clonotype turned up a few times. This sequence joins TRBV11-3 and TRBJ1-1; 9 bases map to TRBD1. The CDR3 contains 14 residues. Per germline, CDR1 SGHNT and CDR2 YENEEA. J was trimmed by 1 base and V by 6 bases; bases with no gene match: 3. In nucleotides, the CDR3 is TGTGCCAGCAGGGACAGGGGCAGGAACACTGAAGCTTTCTTT. This translates into CASRDRGRNTEAFF.